This T cell receptor (beta chain) was observed in a study of response to subunit inactivated influenza vaccine (dated by TCRdb to the late 2010s). A note on the overall study: The study used deep quantitative T cell receptor repertoire profiling to track responses to a trivalent subunit inactivated influenza vaccine.

Results the study describes overall, beyond this receptor: The authors suggested that each seasonal influenza vaccination may recruit only a limited number of new T cells.

The library was generated by RT-PCR. This sample was sequenced with an Illumina HiSeq 2500. The raw public data were reprocessed by TCRdb itself: fastp quality trimming at Q25, MiXCR clonotype calling, in-frame beta chains only. When rows share a CDR3 protein, they turn into one entry using the most common DNA and genes. The table for this sample lists 610,000 or so distinct CDR3 sequences; around 15% of them were counted only once. The top ten clonotypes cover around 10% of the sample. In the germline V gene (reference sequence), CDR1 corresponds to LNHDA and CDR2 to SQIVND. Trimming at the junction amounts to 4 bases on V and 7 bases on J, and the germline ends lie 8 bases apart. Including the terminal cysteine and phenylalanine, the CDR3 comprises 12 residues. Here the CDR3 DNA is all that survives: 36 bases in frame from base 1. Details on this clonotype: No antigen is known for it. Base qualities are not recorded, but no much larger clone differs from it by a single base.

This receptor was obtained from a man between 50 and 59 years old who received an inactivated influenza vaccine. Donor details come from another sample of the same person, matched by shared clones. Specimen: PBMCs from blood, collected 11 to 12 days after vaccination. Recombination joined TRBV19 with TRBJ2-1; the D gene identity is not certain. In nucleotide form, the sequence is TGTGCCAGTAGTAAACCGTCAAATGAGCAGTTCTTC. The translation is CASSKPSNEQFF.